Below are 26 T cell receptor beta chains sequenced from a single sample in a study of T-cell memory formation after mild COVID-19. Using its own MiXCR run on the 5' RACE reads, TCRdb lists one record per CDR3 protein. The sample has about 430,000 distinct CDR3 sequences; approximately 19% are singletons. The sample taken for sequencing was PBMCs or a T cell subset sorted from them (not recorded which). The source is a man younger than 35 who had mild COVID-19 (a few samples of this study predate the infection). Cell type and time point are not known.

This chain links TRBV6-2 or TRBV6-3 with TRBJ2-2; TRBD1 aligns across 11 bases. Germline CDR1 is MNHEY and CDR2 is SVGEGT. V trimming: 2 bases; J trimming: 5 bases; junction bases outside the gene matches: 1. The CDR3 extends over 15 amino acids. In DNA, the CDR3 is TGTGCCAGCAGTTACGGGACAGGGGGTACCGGGGAGCTGTTTTTT. Its translation is CASSYGTGGTGELFF.

This clonotype was observed many times. This chain links TRBV12-3 or TRBV12-4 with TRBJ1-5; D is unclear. The CDR3 totals 12 residues. The ends were cut back, 5 bases at V and 7 bases at J, with 9 bases in the middle. The chain's CDR3 is CASSPLGQPQHF. CDR3 coding DNA: TGTGCCAGCAGTCCTCTGGGGCAGCCCCAGCATTTT.

The rearrangement uses TRBV9 and TRBJ2-2, with D perhaps TRBD1 or TRBD2 (5 bases each). This CDR3 contains 18 residues. V lost 1 base and J 4 bases, leaving 20 bases between the germline ends. Germline assignment: CDR1 SGDLS and CDR2 YYNGEE. CDR3 loop: CASSVNRGPAFGTGELFF. The DNA of the CDR3 is TGTGCCAGCAGCGTAAATCGGGGACCCGCCTTTGGCACCGGGGAGCTGTTTTTT.

This clonotype has at least ten counts. The rearrangement links TRBV2 to TRBJ2-7, with a weak D call TRBD1 (5 bases). Germline lookup yields CDR1 SNHLY and CDR2 FYNNEI. V lost 6 bases, J lost 3 bases, and 9 bases lay in between. The length of the CDR3 is 12 residues. Here the CDR3 DNA reads TGTGCCAGCAGGTTGCAGGGCTACGAGCAGTACTTC. Encoded protein: CASRLQGYEQYF.

DNA of the CDR3: TGTGCCAGCAGTTACGGGGGCCACTACGAGCAGTACTTC. It encodes CASSYGGHYEQYF. The gene calls are TRBV6-2 or TRBV6-3 and TRBJ2-7, with a weak D call TRBD1 (6 bases). This CDR3 is built from 13 residues. From germline, CDR1 is MNHEY and CDR2 SVGEGT. Trimming pared 2 bases from V and 3 bases from J, leaving 8 bases between.

V is TRBV7-2 and J is TRBJ2-6; the match to TRBD1 covers 9 bases. The V and J ends lost 4 bases and 1 base, in that order; junction bases with no gene match: 11. This CDR3 has 19 residues. Per the germline V gene, CDR1 is SGHTA and CDR2 is FQGNSA. This CDR3 is CASSSRGVDRGSGANVLTF. CDR3 DNA sequence: TGTGCCAGCAGCTCCCGAGGAGTGGACAGGGGTTCTGGGGCCAACGTCCTGACTTTC.

This chain connects TRBV18 to TRBJ2-2; 8 nucleotides line up with TRBD2. CDR1 is KGHSH and CDR2 is LQKENI in the germline V gene. Trimming at V came to 4 bases and at J to 3 bases, leaving 4 bases not matched to a gene. The CDR3 runs 15 residues. DNA for the CDR3: TGTGCCAGCTCACGCGGACTAGCCTACACCGGGGAGCTGTTTTTT. It is translated as CASSRGLAYTGELFF.

This clonotype was seen just once. This chain joins TRBV5-4 and TRBJ1-6; D call uncertain. Germline V gives CDR1 SGHNT, CDR2 YYREEE (reference sequence). Trimming cost V 0 bases and J 6 bases, with 7 bases left between them. CDR3 length equals 14 residues. CDR3 protein: CASSLGHPNSPLHF. CDR3 DNA sequence: TGTGCCAGCAGCTTGGGACATCCTAATTCACCCCTCCACTTT.

This clonotype was counted a few times. J is TRBJ1-2 and V is TRBV12-3 or TRBV12-4; 8 bases are shared with TRBD1. V was clipped by 5 bases and J by 8 bases; unmatched bases: 7. This CDR3 contains 13 residues. The chain's CDR3 is CASSPTGAVGYTF. Written as DNA, the CDR3 is TGTGCCAGCAGTCCGACAGGGGCAGTGGGCTACACCTTC.

The rearrangement joins TRBV18 to TRBJ2-2; D gene ambiguous. Germline V gene lookup returns CDR1 KGHSH and CDR2 LQKENI. This CDR3 is built from 15 residues. V lost 2 bases and J 4 bases, leaving 11 bases between the germline ends. The CDR3 DNA reads TGTGCCAGCTCACCAAGGGTTTCGGGCACCGGGGAGCTGTTTTTT. Translating gives CASSPRVSGTGELFF.

In its sample, this clonotype was seen a few times. J is TRBJ2-5 and V is TRBV9, with TRBD1 as a possible D gene (5 bases). Per germline, CDR1 SGDLS and CDR2 YYNGEE. The CDR3 has 15 residues. V was cut by 0 bases and J by 4 bases, with 13 bases left in between. The CDR3 DNA reads as TGTGCCAGCAGCGTAGATAGGGGATCGGGAGAGACCCAGTACTTC. Amino acid sequence: CASSVDRGSGETQYF.

This clonotype was detected only a few times. The chain recombines TRBV27 with TRBJ1-1, with TRBD1 identical over 7 bases. The CDR3 length is 16 residues. After removal of 6 bases from V and 1 base from J, the junction contained 11 bases not matched to a gene. In germline, CDR1 is MNHEY, CDR2 SMNVEV (reference sequence). The CDR3 sequence: CASRHYLDRANTEAFF. DNA of the CDR3: TGTGCCAGCAGGCACTATCTAGACAGGGCGAACACTGAAGCTTTCTTT.

This clonotype showed up just a few times. The rearrangement joins TRBV20-1 to TRBJ2-5, with D perhaps being TRBD1 or TRBD2 (6 bases each). Germline V gene lookup returns CDR1 DFQATT and CDR2 SNEGSKA (reference sequence). Trimming removed 4 bases from V and 5 bases from J, with 20 bases in between. The CDR3 length is 15 residues. CDR3 sequence: CSAKNPGAGDETQYF. The DNA for the CDR3 is TGCAGTGCTAAAAATCCGGGGGCTGGAGACGAGACCCAGTACTTC.

This clonotype was observed many times. This chain links TRBV12-3 or TRBV12-4 with TRBJ2-2; D is ambiguous. V lost 6 bases and J 5 bases, leaving 4 bases between the germline ends. There are 11 residues in the CDR3. The CDR3 coding sequence is TGTGCCAGCAGGCGGACCGGGGAGCTGTTTTTT. It encodes CASRRTGELFF.

This clonotype was found a few times. The V call is TRBV4-1, the J call TRBJ2-7, with D possibly matching TRBD1 (6 bases). Germline V lookup: CDR1 MGHRA, CDR2 YSYEKL. Between the trimmed V and J ends, which lost 4 bases and 6 bases, there was a span of 16 bases. The CDR3 totals 14 residues. This CDR3 reads CASSPGPGASEQYF. CDR3 DNA sequence: TGCGCCAGCAGCCCGGGACCAGGGGCGAGCGAGCAGTACTTC.

The table lists this clonotype with a few counts. J is TRBJ1-5 and V is TRBV7-2; 11 bases agree with TRBD1. J lost 0 bases, V lost 5 bases, and 9 bases had no gene match. This CDR3 has 18 residues. The germline V gene encodes CDR1 SGHTA and CDR2 FQGNSA. For the CDR3, the DNA is TGTGCCAGCAGCCGTGGGACAGGGGGACGCTATAGCAATCAGCCCCAGCATTTT. It translates to CASSRGTGGRYSNQPQHF.

This clonotype has just a few counts. J is TRBJ2-3 and V is TRBV5-4; TRBD2 matches 9 bases. The CDR3 is made up of 17 amino acids. Looked up from germline, CDR1 is SGHNT and CDR2 is YYREEE (reference sequence). The V segment lost 5 bases and the J segment 3 bases; nucleotides outside the gene matches: 13. CDR3 sequence reads: CASSPALAGIGTDTQYF. Written as DNA, the CDR3 is TGTGCCAGCAGTCCAGCCCTAGCGGGGATCGGGACAGATACGCAGTATTTT.

Only a few counts were recorded for this clonotype. This rearrangement joins TRBV6-5 to TRBJ1-2, with no clear D. In germline, CDR1 is MNHEY, CDR2 SVGAGI. V was pared by 4 bases and J by 5 bases, with 14 bases between. This CDR3 spans 14 amino acids. As DNA, the CDR3 is TGTGCCAGCAGTTTTCAAGTCCCGGCTTATGGCTACACCTTC. Translated: CASSFQVPAYGYTF.

V usage is TRBV4-1 and J usage is TRBJ1-2; 8 positions agree with TRBD1. V lost 0 bases to trimming and J lost 1 base; unmatched junction nucleotides: 10. Germline V gene data show CDR1 as MGHRA and CDR2 as YSYEKL. This CDR3 region has 18 residues. The CDR3 DNA is TGCGCCAGCAGCCAAGATTGGACAGGGCGGGGGGGTAACTATGGCTACACCTTC. Encoded protein: CASSQDWTGRGGNYGYTF.

The CDR3 sequence is CASLGQGSTGELFF. The CDR3 nucleotides read TGTGCCAGTCTTGGACAGGGGTCGACCGGGGAGCTGTTTTTT. The V and J genes are TRBV25-1 and TRBJ2-2; 9 bases align to TRBD1. The CDR3 is 14 amino acids. The V gene end was trimmed by 9 bases and the J gene end by 5 bases; junction bases not matched to a gene: 7. CDR1 is MGHDK and CDR2 is SYGVNS in the germline V gene.

The chain couples TRBV4-1 to TRBJ1-1; 8 bases align to TRBD1. CDR3 length: 19 residues. After removal of 1 base from V and 3 bases from J, the junction contained 16 bases not matched to a gene. CDR1 and CDR2 from the germline V gene are MGHRA and YSYEKL. The chain's CDR3 is CASSQVGTGQGSRYTEAFF. The CDR3 DNA is TGCGCCAGCAGCCAAGTGGGGACCGGACAGGGTAGCCGATACACTGAAGCTTTCTTT.

The V gene is TRBV29-1, the J gene TRBJ1-1, with D unclear. Between the trimmed V and J ends, which lost 3 bases and 5 bases, there was a span of 13 bases. This CDR3 comprises 13 residues. In germline, CDR1 is SQVTM, CDR2 ANQGSEA. The CDR3 sequence is CSVDPGRRTEAFF. CDR3 nucleotides: TGCAGCGTTGACCCTGGTCGGCGGACTGAAGCTTTCTTT.

This clonotype was observed at least ten times. CDR3 coding DNA: TGCGCCAGCAGCTTGGGTCCCGGGTACTCCTACAATGAGCAGTTCTTC. It yields the protein CASSLGPGYSYNEQFF. The chain employs TRBV5-1 and TRBJ2-1; D unresolved. Germline-derived CDR1 and CDR2 are SGHRS and YFSETQ. The CDR3 contains 16 residues. Trimming removed 0 bases at V and 0 bases at J, with 10 bases between.

The chain is built from TRBV5-1 and TRBJ1-5, with D perhaps TRBD1 (6 bases). Trimming cost V 0 bases and J 4 bases, with 11 bases left between them. The germline gives CDR1 SGHRS, CDR2 YFSETQ. The CDR3 contains 15 residues. The CDR3 is CASSLEGDPNQPQHF. As DNA, the CDR3 is TGCGCCAGCAGCTTGGAGGGGGACCCTAATCAGCCCCAGCATTTT.

The chain carries TRBV7-2 and TRBJ2-1; no clear D. The CDR3 sequence is 18 residues long. The ends were cut back, 0 bases at V and 5 bases at J, with 20 bases in the middle. The germline V gene has CDR1 SGHTA and CDR2 FQGNSA. CDR3 region: CASSLAPWESEHDNEQFF. The CDR3, as DNA: TGTGCCAGCAGCTTAGCGCCTTGGGAAAGCGAACACGACAATGAGCAGTTCTTC.

This clonotype came up a few times. The chain carries TRBV2 and TRBJ2-5; 8 nucleotides agree with TRBD2. Germline V gives CDR1 SNHLY, CDR2 FYNNEI. Trimming took 8 bases from V and 2 from J; bases not matched to a gene: 7. This CDR3 is 14 amino acids long. This CDR3 reads CASETGGAQETQYF. CDR3 in DNA: TGTGCCAGCGAGACGGGGGGGGCACAAGAGACCCAGTACTTC. The complete variable domain, with remaining parts taken from reference TRBV2 and TRBJ2-5, reads EPEVTQTPSHQVTQMGQEVILRCVPISNHLYFYWYRQILGQKVEFLVSFYNNEISEKSEIFDDQFSVERPDGSNFTLKIRSTKLEDSAMYFCASETGGAQETQYFGPGTRLLVL.